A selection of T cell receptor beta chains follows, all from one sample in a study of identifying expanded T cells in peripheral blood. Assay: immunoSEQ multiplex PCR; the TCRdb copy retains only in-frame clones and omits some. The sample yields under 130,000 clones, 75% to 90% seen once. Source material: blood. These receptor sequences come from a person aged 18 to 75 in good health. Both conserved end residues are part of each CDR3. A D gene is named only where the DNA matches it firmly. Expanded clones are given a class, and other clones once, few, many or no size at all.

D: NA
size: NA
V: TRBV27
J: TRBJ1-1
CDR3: CASSPPGRRATEAFF
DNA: TGTGCCAGCAGTCCCCCGGGCAGGCGGGCCACTGAAGCTTTCTTT

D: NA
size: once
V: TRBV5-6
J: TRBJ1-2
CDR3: CASSFWNLAGYGYTF
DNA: TGTGCCAGCAGCTTCTGGAACCTAGCGGGTTATGGCTACACCTTC

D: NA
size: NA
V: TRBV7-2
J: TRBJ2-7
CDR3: CASSRPGRRSTYEQYF
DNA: TGTGCCAGCAGCAGACCGGGACGCCGATCGACCTACGAGCAGTACTTC

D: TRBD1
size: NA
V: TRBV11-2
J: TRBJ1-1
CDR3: CASSSTGGIAFF
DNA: TGTGCCAGCAGCTCTACAGGGGGCATAGCTTTCTTT

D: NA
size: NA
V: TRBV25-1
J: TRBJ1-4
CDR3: CASSGPGGEKLFF
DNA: TGTGCCAGCAGCGGCCCTGGCGGCGAAAAACTGTTTTTT

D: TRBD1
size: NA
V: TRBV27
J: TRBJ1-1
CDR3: CASSPLQGRGVTEAFF
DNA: TGTGCCAGCAGTCCCCTACAGGGGAGGGGAGTCACTGAAGCTTTCTTT

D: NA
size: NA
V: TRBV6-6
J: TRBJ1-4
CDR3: CASSYTKSGRGEKLFF
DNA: TGTGCCAGCAGTTACACTAAATCAGGGCGTGGGGAAAAACTGTTTTTT

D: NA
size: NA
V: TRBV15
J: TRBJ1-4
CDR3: CATSLGVGEAEKLFF
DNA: TGTGCCACTTCCCTCGGGGTAGGGGAGGCAGAAAAACTGTTTTTT

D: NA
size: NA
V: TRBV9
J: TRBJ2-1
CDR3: CASSAWGVGEQFF
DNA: TGTGCCAGCAGCGCCTGGGGAGTAGGTGAGCAGTTCTTC

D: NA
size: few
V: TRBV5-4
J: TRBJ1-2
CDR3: CASRFWGTHYGYTF
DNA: TGTGCCAGCAGGTTTTGGGGGACCCACTATGGCTACACCTTC

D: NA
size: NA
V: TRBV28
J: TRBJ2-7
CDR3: CASSFRGPTYEQYF
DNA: TGTGCCAGCAGTTTTCGGGGCCCCACCTACGAGCAGTACTTC

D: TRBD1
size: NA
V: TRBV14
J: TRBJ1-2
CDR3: CASSPMGQGTLYGYTF
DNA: TGTGCCAGCAGCCCAATGGGACAGGGCACCCTCTATGGCTACACCTTC

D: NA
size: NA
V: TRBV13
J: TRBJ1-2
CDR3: CASSLRLERNNYGYTF
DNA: TGTGCCAGCAGCTTAAGGTTGGAGCGGAATAACTATGGCTACACCTTC

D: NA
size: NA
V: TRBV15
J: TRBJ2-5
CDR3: CATSREPTAKETQYF
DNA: TGTGCCACCAGCAGAGAGCCTACGGCTAAAGAGACCCAGTACTTC

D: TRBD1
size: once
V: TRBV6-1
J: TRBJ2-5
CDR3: CASSERTGGETQYF
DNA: TGTGCCAGCAGTGAAAGGACAGGGGGAGAGACCCAGTACTTC

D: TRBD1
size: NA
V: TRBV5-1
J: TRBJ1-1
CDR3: CASNPGQGALRTEAFF
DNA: TGCGCCAGCAACCCGGGACAGGGGGCCCTGAGGACTGAAGCTTTCTTT

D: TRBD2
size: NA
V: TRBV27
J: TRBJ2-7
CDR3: CASSHGRTYEQYF
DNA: TGTGCCAGCAGTCACGGGAGGACCTACGAGCAGTACTTC

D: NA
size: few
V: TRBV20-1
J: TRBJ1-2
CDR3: CSARDSRGYTF
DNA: TGCAGTGCTAGAGACTCACGTGGCTACACCTTC

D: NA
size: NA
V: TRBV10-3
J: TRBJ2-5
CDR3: CAISGLRGGPQETQYF
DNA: TGTGCCATCAGTGGGCTGAGGGGGGGGCCCCAAGAGACCCAGTACTTC

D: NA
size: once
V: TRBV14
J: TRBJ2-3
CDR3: CASSPAVTDTQYF
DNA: TGTGCCAGCAGCCCGGCCGTCACAGATACGCAGTATTTT

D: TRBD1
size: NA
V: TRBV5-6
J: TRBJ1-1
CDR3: CASSYLTGGSTEAFF
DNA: TGTGCCAGCAGCTATCTCACAGGGGGGAGCACTGAAGCTTTCTTT

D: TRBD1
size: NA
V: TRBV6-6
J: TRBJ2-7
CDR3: CASSGVRDSVYEQYF
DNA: TGTGCCAGCAGCGGGGTCCGGGACAGCGTCTACGAGCAGTACTTC

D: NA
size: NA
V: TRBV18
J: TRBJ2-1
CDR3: CASSRTAGYNEQFF
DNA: TGTGCCAGCTCAAGGACAGCGGGTTACAATGAGCAGTTCTTC

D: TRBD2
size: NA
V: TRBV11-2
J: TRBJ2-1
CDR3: CASSPRVGGGREQFF
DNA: TGTGCCAGCAGCCCCAGGGTTGGGGGGGGTAGGGAGCAGTTCTTC

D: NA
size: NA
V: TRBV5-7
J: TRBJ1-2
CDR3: CASTPGGAGRPNGYTF
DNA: TGTGCCAGCACTCCGGGGGGCGCTGGTCGACCAAATGGCTACACCTTC

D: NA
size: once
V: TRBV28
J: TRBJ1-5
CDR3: CASSLDRINQPQHF
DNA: TGTGCCAGCAGTTTAGACAGAATCAATCAGCCCCAGCATTTT

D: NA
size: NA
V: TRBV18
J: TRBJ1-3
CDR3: CASSLIATARKPSPIYF
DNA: TGTGCCAGCTCACTCATTGCGACGGCCAGGAAGCCCAGTCCCATATATTTT

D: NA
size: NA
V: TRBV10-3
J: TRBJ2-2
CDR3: CAISDLGRNTGELFF
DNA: TGTGCCATCAGTGACTTGGGGAGGAACACCGGGGAGCTGTTTTTT

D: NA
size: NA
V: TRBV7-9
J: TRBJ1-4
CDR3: CASSLTQALYNEKLFF
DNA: TGTGCCAGCAGCTTAACACAGGCCCTGTATAATGAAAAACTGTTTTTT

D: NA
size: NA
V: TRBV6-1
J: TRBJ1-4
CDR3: CASSIGVYEKLFF
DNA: TGTGCCAGCAGTATCGGGGTTTATGAAAAACTGTTTTTT

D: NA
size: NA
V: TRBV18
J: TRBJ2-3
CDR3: CASSRSWGATDTQYF
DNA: TGTGCCAGCTCACGGTCCTGGGGGGCGACAGATACGCAGTATTTT

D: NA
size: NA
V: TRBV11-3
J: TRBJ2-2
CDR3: CASSLRYGQGSGELFF
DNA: TGTGCCAGCAGCTTACGATACGGGCAGGGCTCCGGGGAGCTGTTTTTT

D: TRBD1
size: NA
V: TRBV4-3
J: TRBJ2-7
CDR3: CASSQDNRGRSYEQYF
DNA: TGCGCCAGCAGCCAAGATAACAGGGGGCGATCCTACGAGCAGTACTTC

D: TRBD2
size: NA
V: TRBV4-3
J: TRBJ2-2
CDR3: CASSRRALFSGGAGELFF
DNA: TGCGCCAGCAGCCGAAGGGCCCTCTTTAGCGGGGGGGCCGGGGAGCTGTTTTTT

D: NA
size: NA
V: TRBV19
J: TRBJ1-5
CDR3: CASSIVARESQPQHF
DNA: TGTGCCAGTAGTATAGTTGCAAGGGAAAGTCAGCCCCAGCATTTT

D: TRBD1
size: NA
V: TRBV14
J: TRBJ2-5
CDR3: CASSLGGTGFETQYF
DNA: TGTGCCAGCAGCCTTGGAGGGACAGGGTTCGAGACCCAGTACTTC

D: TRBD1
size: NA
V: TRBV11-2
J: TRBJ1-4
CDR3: CASSYGQGGGKLFF
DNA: TGTGCCAGCAGTTACGGACAGGGAGGAGGAAAACTGTTTTTT

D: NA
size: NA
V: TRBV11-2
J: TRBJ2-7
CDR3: CASSLWPLYEQYF
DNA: TGTGCCAGCAGCTTATGGCCCCTCTACGAGCAGTACTTC

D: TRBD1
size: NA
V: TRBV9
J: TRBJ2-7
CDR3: CASSVAGTGGREQYF
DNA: TGTGCCAGCAGCGTTGCCGGGACAGGGGGCCGCGAGCAGTACTTC

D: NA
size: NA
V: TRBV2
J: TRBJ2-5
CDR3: CASTQGGAREETQYF
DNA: TGTGCCAGCACGCAAGGGGGGGCCCGGGAAGAGACCCAGTACTTC

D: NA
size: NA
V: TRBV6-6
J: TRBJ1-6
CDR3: CASSYSANSPLHF
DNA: TGTGCCAGCAGTTACTCCGCGAATTCACCCCTCCACTTT

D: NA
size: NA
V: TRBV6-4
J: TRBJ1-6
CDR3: CASYAFDSPLHF
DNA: TGTGCCAGCTACGCTTTCGATTCACCCCTCCACTTT

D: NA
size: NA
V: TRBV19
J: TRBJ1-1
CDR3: CASSMTRSYTEAFF
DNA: TGTGCCAGTAGTATGACCAGAAGTTACACTGAAGCTTTCTTT

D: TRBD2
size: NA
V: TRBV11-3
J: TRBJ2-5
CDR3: CASSPWERGPKGRTQYF
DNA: TGTGCCAGCAGCCCTTGGGAGCGGGGGCCCAAAGGTCGAACCCAGTACTTC

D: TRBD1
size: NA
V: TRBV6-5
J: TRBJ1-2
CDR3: CASRPRGDYGYTF
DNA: TGTGCCAGCAGACCCAGGGGGGATTATGGCTACACCTTC

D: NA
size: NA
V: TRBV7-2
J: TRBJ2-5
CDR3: CASSLFFRQETQYF
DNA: TGTGCCAGCAGCCTCTTCTTCCGCCAAGAGACCCAGTACTTC

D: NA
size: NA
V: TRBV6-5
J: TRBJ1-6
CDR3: CASSYQGQGSPLHF
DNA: TGTGCCAGCAGTTACCAGGGGCAGGGCTCACCCCTCCACTTT

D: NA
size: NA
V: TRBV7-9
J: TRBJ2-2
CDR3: CASTGASNTGELFF
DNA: TGTGCCAGCACCGGGGCGTCGAACACCGGGGAGCTGTTTTTT

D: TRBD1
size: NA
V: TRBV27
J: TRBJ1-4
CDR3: CASSYGQGRKLFF
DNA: TGTGCCAGCAGTTACGGACAGGGTAGAAAACTGTTTTTT

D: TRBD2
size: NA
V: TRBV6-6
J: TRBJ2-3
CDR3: CASNPWGGGDTQYF
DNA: TGTGCCAGCAACCCCTGGGGGGGAGGGGATACGCAGTATTTT

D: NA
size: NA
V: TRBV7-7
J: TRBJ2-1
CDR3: CASSPGATSYNEQFF
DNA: TGTGCCAGCAGCCCCGGGGCCACCTCCTACAATGAGCAGTTCTTC

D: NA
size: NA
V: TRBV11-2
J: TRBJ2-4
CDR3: CASSLDRVVQYF
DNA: TGTGCCAGCAGCTTAGATCGGGTTGTTCAGTACTTC

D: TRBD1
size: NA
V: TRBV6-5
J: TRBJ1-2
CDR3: CASSHGQGADGYTF
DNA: TGTGCCAGCAGTCATGGACAGGGGGCCGATGGCTACACCTTC

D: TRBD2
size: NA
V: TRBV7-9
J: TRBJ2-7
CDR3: CASGKPGTRDYEQYF
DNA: TGTGCCAGCGGCAAACCCGGGACTAGGGACTACGAGCAGTACTTC

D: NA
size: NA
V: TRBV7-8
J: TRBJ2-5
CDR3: CASSLAGSGLEETQYF
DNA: TGTGCCAGCAGCTTAGCGGGTAGCGGATTAGAAGAGACCCAGTACTTC